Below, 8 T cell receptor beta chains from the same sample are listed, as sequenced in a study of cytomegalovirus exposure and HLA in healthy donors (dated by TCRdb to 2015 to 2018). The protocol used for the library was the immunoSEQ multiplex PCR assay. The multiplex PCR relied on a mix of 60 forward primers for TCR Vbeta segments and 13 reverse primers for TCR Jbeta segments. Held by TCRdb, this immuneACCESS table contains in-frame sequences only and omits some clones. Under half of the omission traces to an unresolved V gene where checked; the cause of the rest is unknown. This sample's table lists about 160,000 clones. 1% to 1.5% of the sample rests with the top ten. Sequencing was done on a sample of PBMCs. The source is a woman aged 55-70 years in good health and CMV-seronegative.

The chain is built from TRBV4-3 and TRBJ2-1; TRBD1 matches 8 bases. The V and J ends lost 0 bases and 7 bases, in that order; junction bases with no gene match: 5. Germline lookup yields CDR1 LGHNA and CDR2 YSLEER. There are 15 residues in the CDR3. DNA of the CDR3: TGCGCCAGCAGCCAAGATCGGACAGGGAGGAATGAGCAGTTCTTC. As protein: CASSQDRTGRNEQFF.

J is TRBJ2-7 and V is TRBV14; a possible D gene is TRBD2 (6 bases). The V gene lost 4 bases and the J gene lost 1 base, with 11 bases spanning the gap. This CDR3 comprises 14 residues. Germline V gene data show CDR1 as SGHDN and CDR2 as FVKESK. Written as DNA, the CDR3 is TGTGCCAGCAGCCTCGGGACTCCATCCTACGAGCAGTACTTC. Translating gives CASSLGTPSYEQYF.

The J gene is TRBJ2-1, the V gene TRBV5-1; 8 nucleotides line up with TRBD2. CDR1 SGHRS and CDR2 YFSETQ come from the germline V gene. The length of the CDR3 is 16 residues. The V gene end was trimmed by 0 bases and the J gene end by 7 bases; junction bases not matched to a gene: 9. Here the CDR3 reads CASSLGVAGLGNEQFF. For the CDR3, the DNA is TGCGCCAGCAGCTTGGGGGTAGCGGGATTGGGTAATGAGCAGTTCTTC.

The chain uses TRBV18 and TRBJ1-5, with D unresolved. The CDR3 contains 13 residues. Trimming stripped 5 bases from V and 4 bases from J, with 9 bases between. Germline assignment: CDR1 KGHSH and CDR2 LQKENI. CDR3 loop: CASSEGKNQPQHF. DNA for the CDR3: TGTGCCAGCTCAGAGGGTAAGAATCAGCCCCAGCATTTT.

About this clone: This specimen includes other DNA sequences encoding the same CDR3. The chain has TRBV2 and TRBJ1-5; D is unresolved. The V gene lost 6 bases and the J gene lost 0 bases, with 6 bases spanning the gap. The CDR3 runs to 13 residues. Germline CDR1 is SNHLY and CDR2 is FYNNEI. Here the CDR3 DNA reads TGTGCCAGCAGACGGGATAGCAATCAGCCCCAGCATTTT. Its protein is CASRRDSNQPQHF.

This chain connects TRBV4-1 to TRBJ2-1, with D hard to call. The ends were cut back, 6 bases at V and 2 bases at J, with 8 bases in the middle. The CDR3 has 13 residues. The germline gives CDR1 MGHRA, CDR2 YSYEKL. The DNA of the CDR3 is TGCGCCAGCAGTCCCGAGACCTACAATGAGCAGTTCTTC. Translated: CASSPETYNEQFF.

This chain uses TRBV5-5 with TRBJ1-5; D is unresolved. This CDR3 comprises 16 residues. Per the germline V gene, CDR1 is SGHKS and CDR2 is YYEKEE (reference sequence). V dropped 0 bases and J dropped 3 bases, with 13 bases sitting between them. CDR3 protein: CASSLVDDGVNQPQHF. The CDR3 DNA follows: TGTGCCAGCAGCTTGGTGGACGACGGGGTCAATCAGCCCCAGCATTTT.

As DNA, the CDR3 is TGCGCCAGCAGTGAGGGACCGGGGGGAGACACTGAAGCTTTCTTT. Protein product: CASSEGPGGDTEAFF. The chain recombines TRBV10-1 with TRBJ1-1; D is possibly TRBD1 (5 bases). The V end was cut by 2 bases, the J end by 3 bases, with 13 bases between. The V gene's germline CDR1 is WNHNN and CDR2 SYGVQD (reference sequence). CDR3 length: 15 residues.